The clone carrying this T cell receptor beta chain came up many times. The data stem from a study of Graves' ophthalmopathy and Graves' hyperthyroidism. CDR3 length: 15 residues. Per germline, CDR1 SEHNR and CDR2 FQNEAQ (reference sequence). The V and J ends lost 5 bases and 1 base respectively, with 15 bases between them. The study amplified TCR beta CDR3 regions using RNA transcripts. Second-round multiplex PCR followed a first-round RT-PCR using HTBI primers. TCRdb independently ran MiXCR on the multiplex PCR reads; one entry per CDR3 protein. The table lists roughly 1.1 million distinct CDR3 sequences, about two fifths of them singletons.

Source material: peripheral blood or thyroid tissue (not recorded which). The receptor was derived from an adult man with Graves' hyperthyroidism. The rearrangement uses TRBV7-9 and TRBJ2-7, with D hard to call. In nucleotides, the CDR3 is TGTGCCAGCAGCCCCCAAGGTTCGGGTTCCTACGAGCAGTACTTC. This gives the protein CASSPQGSGSYEQYF.